The sequence of this T cell receptor (beta chain) was determined in a study of blood T cell repertoires in COVID-19. Overall study: Sites in the United States, Italy and Spain provided acute and convalescent COVID-19 samples.

Some clones are missing from TCRdb's copy, which holds only in-frame ones; the method was immunoSEQ multiplex PCR. The table records some 250,000 clones, 88% of them present only once. This clone was counted only a few times. The CDR3 is made up of 18 amino acids. Per germline, CDR1 SEHNR and CDR2 FQNEAQ (reference sequence). Between the trimmed V and J ends, which lost 5 bases and 0 bases, there was a span of 20 bases. Source material: peripheral blood. V gene TRBV7-9 combines with J gene TRBJ2-1, with a possible D match to TRBD2 (6 bases). This TCR was sampled from a woman aged 25 to 39 with acute or convalescent COVID-19. The CDR3 bases are TGTGCCAGCAGCCCCAAGGGGACTCCTAGGAGCTCCTACAATGAGCAGTTCTTC. Translation gives CASSPKGTPRSSYNEQFF. The whole variable domain, filled in from reference TRBV7-9 and TRBJ2-1, reads DTGVSQNPRHKITKRGQNVTFRCDPISEHNRLYWYRQTLGQGPEFLTYFQNEAQLEKSRLLSDRFSAERPKGSFSTLEIQRTEQGDSAMYLCASSPKGTPRSSYNEQFFGPGTRLTVL.